This T cell receptor (beta chain) was documented in a study of T-cell reconstitution after alpha-beta-depleted transplantation in children. TCRbeta library construction was performed incorporating unique molecular identifiers. MiXCR was run by TCRdb on the PCR reads, yielding one entry per CDR3 protein. The table includes tens of thousands of distinct CDR3 sequences, 44% detected once. The CDR3 sequence is 14 residues long. CDR1 is SQVTM, CDR2 ANQGSEA, per germline. V lost 4 bases, J lost 6 bases, and 16 bases lay in between. Source: PBMCs, mostly from graft donor cells, taken 360 days after TCRalphabeta/CD19-depleted stem cell transplant. The chain joins TRBV29-1 to TRBJ2-1; tentative D call: TRBD1 (6 bases). The source is a male patient between 5 and 17 years old who had a stem cell transplant for acute lymphoblastic leukemia, so the T cells may come from the graft donor. The CDR3 region has the DNA TGCAGCGTTGTCGGACAGATCTTACCCAATGAGCAGTTCTTC. It specifies CSVVGQILPNEQFF.